This TCR beta chain was identified during a study of vaccination and CD4 T cells after COVID-19. Points on this clonotype: The antigen is undetermined.

Once obtained from cultured CD4+ T cells, the DNA was sequenced using the Oncomine TCR Beta short-read assay. One entry per CDR3 protein results from TCRdb running MiXCR on the PCR reads. The profile covers about 15,000 distinct CDR3 sequences, with 60% to 75% appearing a single time and roughly 9.7% taken by the ten largest. Treatment here: roughly nine-day PBMC culture with coronavirus spike peptide pools or control peptides (ViraFEST assay). Deletions cut 5 bases from V and 7 bases from J, with 16 bases between. The CDR3 is made up of 14 amino acids. CDR1 is SGHTA, CDR2 FQGNSA, per germline. The rearrangement links TRBV7-2 to TRBJ2-3; D not certain. The sample was CD4+ T cells from blood, cultured in vitro. This clonotype originated in a human donor who had recovered from COVID-19. The chain's CDR3 is CASSPTKPGNTQYF. The CDR3 coding sequence is TGTGCCAGCAGCCCCACGAAACCCGGTAATACGCAGTATTTT. The whole variable domain, filled in from reference TRBV7-2 and TRBJ2-3, reads GAGVSQSPSNKVTEKGKDVELRCDPISGHTALYWYRQSLGQGLEFLIYFQGNSAPDKSGLPSDRFSAERTGGSVSTLTIQRTQQEDSAVYLCASSPTKPGNTQYFGPGTRLTVL.